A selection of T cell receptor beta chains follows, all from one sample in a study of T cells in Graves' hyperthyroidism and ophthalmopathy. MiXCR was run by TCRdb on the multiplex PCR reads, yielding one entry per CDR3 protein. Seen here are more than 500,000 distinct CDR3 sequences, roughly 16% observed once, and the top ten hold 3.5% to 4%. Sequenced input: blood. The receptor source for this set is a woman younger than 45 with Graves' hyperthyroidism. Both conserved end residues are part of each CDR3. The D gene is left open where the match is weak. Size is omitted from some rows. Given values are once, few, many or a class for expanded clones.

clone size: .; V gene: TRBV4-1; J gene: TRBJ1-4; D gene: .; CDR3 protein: CASSPGISTNEKLFF; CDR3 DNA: TGCGCCAGCAGCCCGGGGATTTCAACTAATGAAAAACTGTTTTTT
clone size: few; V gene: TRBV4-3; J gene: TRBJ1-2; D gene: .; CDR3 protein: CASSLQRGYGYTF; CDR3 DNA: TGCGCCAGCAGCCTACAAAGGGGGTATGGCTACACCTTC
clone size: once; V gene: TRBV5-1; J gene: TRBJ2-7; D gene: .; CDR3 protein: CAGSTNWDNEQYF; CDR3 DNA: TGCGCCGGCAGCACGAACTGGGACAATGAGCAGTACTTC
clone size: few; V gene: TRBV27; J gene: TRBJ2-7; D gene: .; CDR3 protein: CASSLGPIPYEQYF; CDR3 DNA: TGTGCCAGCAGTTTAGGCCCAATTCCCTACGAGCAGTACTTC
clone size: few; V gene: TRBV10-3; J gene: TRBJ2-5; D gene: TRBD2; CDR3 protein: CAISETSGRETQYF; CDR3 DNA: TGTGCCATCAGTGAAACTAGCGGGAGAGAGACCCAGTACTTC
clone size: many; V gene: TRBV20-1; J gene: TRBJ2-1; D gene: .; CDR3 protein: CSASSGNEQFF; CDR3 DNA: TGCAGTGCTAGTTCGGGTAATGAGCAGTTCTTC
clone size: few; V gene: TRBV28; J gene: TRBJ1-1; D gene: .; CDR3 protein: CASSLLRYTEAFF; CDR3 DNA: TGTGCCAGCAGTTTATTGAGGTACACTGAAGCTTTCTTT
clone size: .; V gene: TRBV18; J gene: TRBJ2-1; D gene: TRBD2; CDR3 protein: CASSPPNSGSNNEQFF; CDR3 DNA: TGTGCCAGCTCACCACCGAATAGCGGGAGCAACAATGAGCAGTTCTTC
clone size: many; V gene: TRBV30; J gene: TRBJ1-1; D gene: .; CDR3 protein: CAWITGGLKAFF; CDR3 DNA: TGTGCCTGGATTACGGGGGGCCTTAAAGCTTTCTTT
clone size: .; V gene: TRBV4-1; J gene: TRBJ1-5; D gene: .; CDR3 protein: CASSQATGVNQPQHF; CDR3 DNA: TGCGCCAGCAGCCAAGCAACAGGAGTAAATCAGCCCCAGCATTTT
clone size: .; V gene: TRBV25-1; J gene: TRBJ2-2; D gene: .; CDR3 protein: CASSRNRRAYNTGELFF; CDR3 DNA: TGTGCCAGCAGTAGAAACAGGCGAGCTTATAACACCGGGGAGCTGTTTTTT
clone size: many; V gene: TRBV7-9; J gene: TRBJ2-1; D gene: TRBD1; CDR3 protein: CASSSPGQRNEQFF; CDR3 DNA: TGTGCCAGCAGCTCCCCGGGACAGAGGAATGAGCAGTTCTTC
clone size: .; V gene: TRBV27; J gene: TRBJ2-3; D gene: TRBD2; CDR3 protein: CASHHMGTSWYF; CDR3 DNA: TGTGCCAGCCATCATATGGGGACTAGTTGGTATTTT
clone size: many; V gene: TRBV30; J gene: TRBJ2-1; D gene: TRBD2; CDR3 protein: CAWSTGLADEQFF; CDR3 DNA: TGTGCCTGGAGTACGGGACTAGCAGATGAGCAGTTCTTC
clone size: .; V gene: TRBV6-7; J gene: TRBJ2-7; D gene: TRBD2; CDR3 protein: CASSYSDRSGTSGSNEQYF; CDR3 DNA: TGTGCCAGCAGTTACTCGGATAGAAGCGGGACTAGCGGGAGTAACGAGCAGTACTTC
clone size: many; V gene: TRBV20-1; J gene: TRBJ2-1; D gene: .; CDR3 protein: CSAIPGLALSYNEQFF; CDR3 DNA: TGCAGTGCTATACCCGGGCTAGCGCTCTCCTACAATGAGCAGTTCTTC
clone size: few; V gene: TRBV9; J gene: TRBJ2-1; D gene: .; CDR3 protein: CASSALETGNMQFF; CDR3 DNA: TGTGCCAGCAGCGCCCTCGAGACAGGTAACATGCAGTTCTTC
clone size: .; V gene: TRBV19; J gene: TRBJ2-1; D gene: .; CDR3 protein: CASSILSFDEQFF; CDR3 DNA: TGTGCCAGTAGTATTCTCAGCTTTGATGAGCAGTTCTTC
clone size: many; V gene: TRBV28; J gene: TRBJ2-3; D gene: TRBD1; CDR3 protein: CASSFRDRFFTDTQYF; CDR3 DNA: TGTGCCAGCAGTTTCCGGGACAGATTCTTCACAGATACGCAGTATTTT
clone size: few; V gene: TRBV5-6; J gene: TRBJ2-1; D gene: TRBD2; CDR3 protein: CASSWRTSGKTYNEQFF; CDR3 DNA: TGTGCCAGCAGCTGGAGGACTAGCGGGAAGACCTACAATGAGCAGTTCTTC
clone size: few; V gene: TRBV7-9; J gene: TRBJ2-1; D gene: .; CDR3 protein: CASSRLGESEQFF; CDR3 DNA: TGTGCCAGCAGCCGACTGGGGGAGTCTGAGCAGTTCTTC
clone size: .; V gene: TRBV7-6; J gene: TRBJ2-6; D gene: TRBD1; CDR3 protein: CASSSRGLTRSGANVLTF; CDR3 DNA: TGTGCCAGCAGCAGCAGGGGGTTAACCCGATCTGGGGCCAACGTCCTGACTTTC
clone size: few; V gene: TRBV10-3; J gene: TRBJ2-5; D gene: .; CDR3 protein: CAISEWQRKETQYF; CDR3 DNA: TGTGCCATCAGTGAATGGCAGAGGAAAGAGACCCAGTACTTC
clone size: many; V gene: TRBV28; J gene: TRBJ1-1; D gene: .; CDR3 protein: CASSLTHTEAFF; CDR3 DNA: TGTGCCAGCAGTTTGACACACACTGAAGCTTTCTTT
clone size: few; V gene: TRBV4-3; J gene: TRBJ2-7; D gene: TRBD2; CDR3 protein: CASSQVSQSGLAGERFYEQYF; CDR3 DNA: TGCGCCAGCAGCCAAGTGTCACAGTCGGGACTAGCGGGAGAGCGATTTTACGAGCAGTACTTC
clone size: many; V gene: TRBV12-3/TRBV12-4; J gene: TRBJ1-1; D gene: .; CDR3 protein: CASTVRGGNTEAFF; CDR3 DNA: TGTGCCAGCACAGTGAGAGGGGGGAACACTGAAGCTTTCTTT
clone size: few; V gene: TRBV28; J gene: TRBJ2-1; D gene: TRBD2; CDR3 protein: CASSTTLLAGRTAYNEQFF; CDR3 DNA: TGTGCCAGCAGTACAACGTTATTAGCGGGGAGAACTGCCTACAATGAGCAGTTCTTC
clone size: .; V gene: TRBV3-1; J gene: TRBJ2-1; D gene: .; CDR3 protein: CASSQRVGGSYNEQFF; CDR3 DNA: TGTGCCAGCAGCCAAAGGGTGGGAGGTTCCTACAATGAGCAGTTCTTC
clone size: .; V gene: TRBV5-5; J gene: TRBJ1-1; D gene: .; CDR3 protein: CASSWGAAGSTEAFF; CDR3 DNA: TGTGCCAGCAGCTGGGGGGCCGCGGGGAGCACTGAAGCTTTCTTT
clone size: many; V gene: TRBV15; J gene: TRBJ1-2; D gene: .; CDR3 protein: CATSRPAAGYGGYTF; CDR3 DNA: TGTGCCACCAGCAGACCCGCAGCGGGTTACGGAGGCTACACCTTC
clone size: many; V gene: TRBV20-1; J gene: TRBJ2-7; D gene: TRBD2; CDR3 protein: CSARDTGGQTYEQYF; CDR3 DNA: TGCAGTGCTAGAGATACGGGGGGTCAGACCTACGAGCAGTACTTC
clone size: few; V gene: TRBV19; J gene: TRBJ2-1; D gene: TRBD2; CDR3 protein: CASSMVGGIDNEQFF; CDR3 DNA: TGTGCCAGTAGTATGGTGGGAGGGATTGACAATGAGCAGTTCTTC
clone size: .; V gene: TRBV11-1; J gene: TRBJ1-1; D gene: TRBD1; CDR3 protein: CASSFWGRQGKSFF; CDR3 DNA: TGCGCCAGCAGCTTTTGGGGGCGACAGGGTAAATCTTTCTTT
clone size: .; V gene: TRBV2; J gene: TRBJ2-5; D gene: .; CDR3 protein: CASQSGTTFQETQYF; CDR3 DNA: TGTGCCAGCCAATCCGGGACAACCTTTCAAGAGACCCAGTACTTC
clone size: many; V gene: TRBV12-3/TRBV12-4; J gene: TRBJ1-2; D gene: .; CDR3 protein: CASRLDRTTYGYTF; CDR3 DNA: TGTGCCAGCAGATTAGACAGGACCACCTATGGCTACACCTTC
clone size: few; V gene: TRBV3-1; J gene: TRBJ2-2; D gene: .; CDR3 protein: CASSQYGELFF; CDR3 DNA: TGTGCCAGCAGCCAATACGGGGAGCTGTTTTTT
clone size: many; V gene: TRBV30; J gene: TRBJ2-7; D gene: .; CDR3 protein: CAWSPAHEQYF; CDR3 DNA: TGTGCCTGGAGTCCAGCTCACGAGCAGTACTTC
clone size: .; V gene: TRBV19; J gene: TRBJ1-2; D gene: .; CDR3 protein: CASSMFLGLSNYGYTF; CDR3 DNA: TGTGCCAGTAGTATGTTTCTCGGACTCTCTAACTATGGCTACACCTTC
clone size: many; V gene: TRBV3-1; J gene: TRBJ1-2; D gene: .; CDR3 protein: CASSQEGGGIYGYTF; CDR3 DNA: TGTGCCAGCAGCCAAGAGGGAGGGGGAATCTATGGCTACACCTTC
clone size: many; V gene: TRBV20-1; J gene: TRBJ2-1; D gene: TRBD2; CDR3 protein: CSAQAGLAGDEQFF; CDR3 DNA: TGCAGTGCTCAGGCGGGACTAGCGGGAGACGAGCAGTTCTTC
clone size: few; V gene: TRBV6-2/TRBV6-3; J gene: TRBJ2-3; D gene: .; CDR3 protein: CASSYSGAGADTQYF; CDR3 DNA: TGTGCCAGCAGTTACTCCGGGGCGGGTGCAGATACGCAGTATTTT
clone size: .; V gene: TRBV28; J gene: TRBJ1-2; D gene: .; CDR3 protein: CASMAAVSGNFGYTF; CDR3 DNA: TGTGCCAGCATGGCGGCGGTTTCGGGTAACTTTGGCTACACCTTC
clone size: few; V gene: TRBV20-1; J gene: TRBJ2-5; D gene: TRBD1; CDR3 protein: CSAEGAGATQYF; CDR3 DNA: TGCAGTGCCGAGGGGGCCGGGGCGACCCAGTACTTC
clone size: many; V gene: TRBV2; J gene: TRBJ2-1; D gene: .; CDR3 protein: CASSDARLYEQFF; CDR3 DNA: TGTGCCAGCAGTGATGCTAGGTTGTATGAGCAGTTCTTC
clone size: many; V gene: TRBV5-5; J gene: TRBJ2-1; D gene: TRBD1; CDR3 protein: CASSLVTGGIYEQFF; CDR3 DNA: TGTGCCAGCAGCTTGGTGACAGGGGGCATTTATGAGCAGTTCTTC
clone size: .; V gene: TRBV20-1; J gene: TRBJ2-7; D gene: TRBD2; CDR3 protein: CSATSLWGGGYEQYF; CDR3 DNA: TGCAGTGCTACCTCCCTTTGGGGGGGGGGGTACGAGCAGTACTTC
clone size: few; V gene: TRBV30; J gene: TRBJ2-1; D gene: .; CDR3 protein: CAWSSGNEQFF; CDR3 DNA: TGTGCCTGGAGTAGTGGCAATGAGCAGTTCTTC
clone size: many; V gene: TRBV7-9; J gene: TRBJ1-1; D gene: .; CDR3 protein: CASSFRDPRDTEAFF; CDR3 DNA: TGTGCCAGCAGCTTCCGGGACCCAAGGGACACTGAAGCTTTCTTT
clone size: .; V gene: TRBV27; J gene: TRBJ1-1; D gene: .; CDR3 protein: CAGSLGNTEAFF; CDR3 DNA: TGTGCCGGCAGTTTAGGAAACACTGAAGCTTTCTTT
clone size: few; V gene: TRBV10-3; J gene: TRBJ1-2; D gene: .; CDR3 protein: CAISESNVFYGYTF; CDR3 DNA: TGTGCCATCAGTGAGTCGAACGTATTCTATGGCTACACCTTC
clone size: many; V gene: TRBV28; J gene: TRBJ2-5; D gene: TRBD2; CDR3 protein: CASSLGLAGIQETQYF; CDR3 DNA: TGTGCCAGCAGTCTGGGGCTAGCGGGGATCCAAGAGACCCAGTACTTC
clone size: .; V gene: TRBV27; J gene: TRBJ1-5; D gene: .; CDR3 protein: CASRKGSVSNQPQHF; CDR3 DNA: TGTGCCAGCAGAAAGGGATCCGTCAGCAATCAGCCCCAGCATTTT
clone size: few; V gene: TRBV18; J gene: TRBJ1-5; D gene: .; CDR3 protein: CASSPGRVLSNQPQHF; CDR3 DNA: TGTGCCAGCTCACCAGGGAGGGTCTTGAGCAATCAGCCCCAGCATTTT
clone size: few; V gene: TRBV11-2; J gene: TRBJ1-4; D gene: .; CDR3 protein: CASSFRAATSDEKLFF; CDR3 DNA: TGTGCCAGCAGCTTCCGGGCCGCCACTTCTGATGAAAAACTGTTTTTT
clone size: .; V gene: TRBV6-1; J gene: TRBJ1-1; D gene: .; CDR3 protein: CASSRPTYGGSEAFF; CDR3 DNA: TGTGCCAGCAGTCGGCCGACCTACGGAGGGTCTGAAGCTTTCTTT
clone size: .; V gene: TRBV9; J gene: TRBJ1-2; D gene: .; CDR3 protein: CASSPFAGGSYGYTF; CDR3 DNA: TGTGCCAGCAGCCCCTTTGCGGGGGGTTCGTATGGCTACACCTTC